The 25 T cell receptor beta chains below were found in one sample sequenced in a study of CD8+CD57+ T cells in acquired aplastic anemia. The template for TCR beta VDJ and CDR3 sequence profiling was genomic DNA. One entry per CDR3 protein, called by TCRdb with MiXCR from the reads. The sample includes 400,000 to 450,000 distinct CDR3 sequences, around 68% seen only once; the top ten take under 4.5%. Specimen: sorted CD4+, CD8+, or CD8+CD57+ T cells (not recorded which) from PBMCs. These receptors were obtained from a human donor in good health, serving as a control.

The sample holds many counts of this clonotype. This may be a read error, as it is one base from a much larger clone. This chain links TRBV19 with TRBJ1-2; 7 bases map to TRBD1. CDR1 and CDR2 (germline): LNHDA, SQIVND (reference sequence). The CDR3 is 11 residues long. V trimming: 11 bases; J trimming: 8 bases; junction bases outside the gene matches: 8. The chain's CDR3 is CACTTGDGYTF. The CDR3 nucleotides read TGTGCCTGTACCACAGGGGACGGCTACACCTTC.

This chain uses TRBV15 with TRBJ2-3, with 12 bases fitting TRBD2. V lost 1 base, J lost 6 bases, and 5 bases stayed unmatched. This CDR3 has 16 residues. The germline V gene encodes CDR1 LNHNV and CDR2 YYDKDF (reference sequence). The CDR3 nucleotides are TGTGCCACCAGCAGAGCTAGCGGGGGGGCCAGGGATACGCAGTATTTT. This translates into CATSRASGGARDTQYF.

The genes are TRBV7-8 and TRBJ2-7; tentative D call: TRBD1 (5 bases). Trimming took off 5 bases at V and 3 bases at J, with 14 bases between the two ends. Germline V gene sequence: CDR1 SGHVS, CDR2 FQNEAQ. The CDR3 spans 14 residues. CDR3 DNA sequence: TGTGCCAGCAGCCCGAGCCAGGGAAACTACGAGCAGTACTTC. It yields the protein CASSPSQGNYEQYF.

The rearrangement uses TRBV20-1 and TRBJ2-3; TRBD1 matches at 7 bases. The CDR3 runs to 16 residues. Unmatched junction bases numbered 11, after V lost 5 bases and J lost 0 bases. Germline values: CDR1 DFQATT, CDR2 SNEGSKA (reference sequence). Here the CDR3 DNA reads TGCAGTGCTGCAGGACAGGAGATTACTAGCACAGATACGCAGTATTTT. This translates into CSAAGQEITSTDTQYF.

This clonotype has at least ten counts. V usage is TRBV11-2 and J usage is TRBJ2-7, with D unclear. In germline, CDR1 is SGHAT, CDR2 FQNNGV. V lost 5 bases and J 7 bases, leaving 21 bases between the germline ends. The CDR3 has 15 amino acids. The CDR3 sequence is CASSTGPDASREQYF. The CDR3 DNA is TGTGCCAGCAGCACCGGGCCAGACGCGAGTCGAGAGCAGTACTTC. Drawing the rest from reference TRBV11-2 and TRBJ2-7, the complete variable domain is EAGVAQSPRYKIIEKRQSVAFWCNPISGHATLYWYQQILGQGPKLLIQFQNNGVVDDSQLPKDRFSAERLKGVDSTLKIQPAKLEDSAVYLCASSTGPDASREQYFGPGTRLTVT.

This clonotype has a count of ten or more. The chain links TRBV18 to TRBJ2-5; 7 bases map to TRBD1. V shed 3 bases and J 1 base; nucleotides not matched to a gene: 2. The CDR3 covers 14 residues. CDR1 KGHSH and CDR2 LQKENI come from the germline V gene. CDR3 protein: CASSPNRGQETQYF. For the CDR3, the DNA is TGTGCCAGCTCACCGAACAGGGGCCAAGAGACCCAGTACTTC. The full variable domain, with the rest looked up from reference TRBV18 and TRBJ2-5, is NAGVMQNPRHLVRRRGQEARLRCSPMKGHSHVYWYRQLPEEGLKFMVYLQKENIIDESGMPKERFSAEFPKEGPSILRIQQVVRGDSAAYFCASSPNRGQETQYFGPGTRLLVL.

This clonotype was counted a single time. A junction boundary mismatches the germline segment, possibly from a read error. The chain couples TRBV15 to TRBJ2-3; TRBD2 matches 9 bases. CDR3 length: 13 amino acids. The V gene's germline CDR1 is LNHNV and CDR2 YYDKDF (reference sequence). The CDR3, as DNA: TGTGCCACCAGCAGAGTAGCGGGAGATACCCAGTATTTT. Translating gives CATSRVAGDTQYF.

The chain carries TRBV7-2 and TRBJ1-5; no definite D call. V was cut by 4 bases and J by 10 bases, with 14 bases left in between. Germline V gene lookup returns CDR1 SGHTA and CDR2 FQGNSA. This CDR3 is 13 amino acids long. CDR3 residues: CASSSRGKHPQHF. CDR3 sequence (DNA): TGTGCCAGCAGCTCCCGTGGGAAGCACCCCCAGCATTTT.

This clonotype has at least ten counts. The rearrangement uses TRBV19 and TRBJ1-5; TRBD1 agrees at 8 bases. The V segment lost 1 base and the J segment 5 bases; nucleotides outside the gene matches: 4. From germline, CDR1 is LNHDA and CDR2 SQIVND (reference sequence). CDR3 length: 15 residues. For the CDR3, the DNA is TGTGCCAGTAGTATAGCCGGGACAGGTTATCAGCCCCAGCATTTT. As protein: CASSIAGTGYQPQHF.

As to this clonotype: A read error may account for a junction end that differs from germline. The chain carries TRBV7-3 and TRBJ1-6; D is possibly TRBD1 (5 bases). CDR1 and CDR2 (germline): SGHTA, FQGTGA. CDR3 length: 14 amino acids. The CDR3: CASSRDGGEETLHF. In DNA, the CDR3 is TGTGCCAGCAGCAGAGACGGGGGTGAAGAGACCCTGCACTTT.

At least ten counts were recorded for this clonotype. J is TRBJ1-3 and V is TRBV7-2, with D possibly being TRBD1 (6 bases). Trimming removed 4 bases from V and 0 bases from J, with 16 bases in between. The V gene's germline CDR1 is SGHTA and CDR2 FQGNSA. The CDR3 consists of 17 residues. CDR3 amino acids: CASSSKGGPNSGNTIYF. CDR3 DNA sequence: TGTGCCAGCAGCTCAAAAGGGGGTCCGAACTCTGGAAACACCATATATTTT.

This clonotype occurred once. V gene TRBV9 combines with J gene TRBJ1-1; D gene unclear. The V gene lost 3 bases and the J gene lost 0 bases, with 9 bases spanning the gap. Germline assignment: CDR1 SGDLS and CDR2 YYNGEE. The CDR3 runs 14 residues. The CDR3 here is CASSEVHLNTEAFF. The DNA of the CDR3 is TGTGCCAGCAGCGAAGTCCACTTGAACACTGAAGCTTTCTTT.

This clonotype was observed at least ten times. This chain's CDR3 is CASSQAHSNYGYTF. For the CDR3, the DNA is TGCGCCAGCAGCCAAGCACACTCTAACTATGGCTACACCTTC. This chain joins TRBV4-3 and TRBJ1-2; D unclear. V was shortened by 1 base and J by 0 bases, with 6 bases between the two germline ends. Germline CDR1 is LGHNA and CDR2 is YSLEER. CDR3 length equals 14 residues.

This clonotype was detected ten times or more. CDR3 bases: TGTGCCAGTCGCTTAGCGGGGGGGCCGAGCGTCGAGACCCAGTACTTC. It specifies CASRLAGGPSVETQYF. This rearrangement joins TRBV7-2 to TRBJ2-5; 11 bases are a match to TRBD2. Germline-derived CDR1 and CDR2 are SGHTA and FQGNSA. The ends lost 9 bases at V and 5 bases at J; junction bases unmatched: 14. The CDR3 is 16 residues long.

The gene calls are TRBV5-8 and TRBJ2-5; no clear D. CDR1 is SGHTS and CDR2 is YDEGEE in the germline V gene. Trimming left V 1 base short and J 2 bases short, with 6 bases between. This CDR3 spans 13 amino acids. CDR3 in amino acids: CASSLSGQETQYF. Written as DNA, the CDR3 is TGTGCCAGCAGCTTGAGTGGGCAAGAGACCCAGTACTTC.

Notes on this clonotype: A read error may account for a junction end that differs from germline. The chain employs TRBV29-1 and TRBJ1-5, with D hard to call. The CDR3 has 14 amino acids. The germline V gene has CDR1 SQVTM and CDR2 ANQGSEA. DNA of the CDR3: TGCAGCGTTGTGCGGGAGGGAGGCAATCCGCCCCCGCATTTT. It translates to CSVVREGGNPPPHF.

The table lists this clonotype with many counts. The rearrangement links TRBV19 to TRBJ2-3; D is unclear. The CDR3 spans 13 residues. The V end was cut by 6 bases, the J end by 6 bases, with 13 bases between. From germline, CDR1 is LNHDA and CDR2 SQIVND (reference sequence). The CDR3 protein is CASSPGRVDTQYF. In nucleotides, the CDR3 is TGTGCCAGTAGCCCAGGAAGGGTGGATACGCAGTATTTT.

The table lists this clonotype with many counts. The rearrangement links TRBV30 to TRBJ1-1; D gene unclear. V was pared by 0 bases and J by 4 bases, with 12 bases between. The CDR3 covers 14 residues. Germline V gene sequence: CDR1 GTSNPN, CDR2 SVGIG (reference sequence). CDR3 DNA sequence: TGTGCCTGGAGTGTACAATCGAGTGGCACTGAAGCTTTCTTT. Its translation is CAWSVQSSGTEAFF.

The V and J genes are TRBV7-2 and TRBJ1-6; D is possibly TRBD1 (5 bases). Trimming pared 5 bases from V and 15 bases from J, leaving 23 bases between. Germline CDR1 SGHTA, CDR2 FQGNSA. The CDR3 is 15 amino acids. CDR3 DNA: TGTGCCAGCAGCCTGGGCACGGGGGGTCGTTCCCTCCTCCACTTT. It is translated as CASSLGTGGRSLLHF.

This clonotype was recorded at least ten times. The chain carries TRBV7-8 and TRBJ2-2; D gene unclear. V lost 1 base and J 1 base, leaving 10 bases between the germline ends. Germline values: CDR1 SGHVS, CDR2 FQNEAQ. The CDR3 extends over 16 amino acids. CDR3 loop: CASSLGWPENTGELFF. CDR3 DNA: TGTGCCAGCAGCTTAGGTTGGCCAGAGAACACCGGGGAGCTGTTTTTT.

The chain employs TRBV12-3 or TRBV12-4 and TRBJ2-1; 10 bases are shared with TRBD2. The CDR3 sequence is 15 residues long. After removal of 5 bases from V and 5 bases from J, the junction contained 6 bases not matched to a gene. CDR3 amino acids: CASSLRTSGHNEQFF. CDR3 coding DNA: TGTGCCAGCAGTCTCAGGACTAGCGGACACAATGAGCAGTTCTTC.

The rearrangement links TRBV20-1 to TRBJ1-5, with a weak D call TRBD1 (6 bases). Germline assignment: CDR1 DFQATT and CDR2 SNEGSKA (reference sequence). V was clipped by 7 bases and J by 5 bases, with 18 bases between them. The CDR3 consists of 14 residues. CDR3 nucleotides: TGCAGTGTCAAACCGGCGGGGGGCGATCAGCCCCAGCATTTT. This codes for CSVKPAGGDQPQHF.

This clonotype was seen ten or more times. The chain links TRBV7-9 to TRBJ1-2; no clear D. CDR1 and CDR2 from the germline V gene are SEHNR and FQNEAQ (reference sequence). The CDR3 extends over 15 amino acids. Trimming removed 5 bases from V and 3 bases from J, with 16 bases in between. The DNA of the CDR3 is TGTGCCAGCAGCCCCTACTCGGGAGCGGACTATGGCTACACCTTC. Protein sequence: CASSPYSGADYGYTF.

Ten or more counts support this clonotype. The V call is TRBV11-1, the J call TRBJ2-7; D possibly corresponds to TRBD2 (6 bases). CDR3 length equals 18 residues. Looked up from germline, CDR1 is SGHAT and CDR2 is FQDESV (reference sequence). V gave up 2 bases and J gave up 1 base, with 21 bases separating them. This chain's CDR3 is CASSLSRWRGPESYEQYF. CDR3 in DNA: TGTGCCAGCAGCTTAAGTCGATGGCGGGGACCGGAGTCCTACGAGCAGTACTTC.

There are many counts of this clonotype. The chain combines TRBV19 with TRBJ1-2, with D tentatively TRBD1 (5 bases). This CDR3 is built from 14 residues. Looked up from germline, CDR1 is LNHDA and CDR2 is SQIVND (reference sequence). Trimming cost V 1 base and J 1 base, with 7 bases left between them. CDR3 protein: CASSIVGGNYGYTF. The CDR3 DNA reads TGTGCCAGTAGTATAGTTGGGGGTAACTATGGCTACACCTTC.